This passage covers 4 T cell receptor beta chains from one sample sequenced in a study of blood T cell repertoires in COVID-19. The data were produced by immunoSEQ multiplex PCR, yet TCRdb's version contains in-frame clones alone and is incomplete. The data hold around 100,000 clones, with under 90% observed a single time. Specimen: peripheral blood. These receptors were obtained from a human donor in a cohort sampled during active or convalescent COVID-19.

The chain joins TRBV19 to TRBJ1-2; TRBD1 matches 8 bases. Germline V lookup: CDR1 LNHDA, CDR2 SQIVND (reference sequence). The CDR3 runs to 13 residues. The V gene end was trimmed by 9 bases and the J gene end by 4 bases; junction bases not matched to a gene: 7. CDR3 region: CASDDQGAYGYTF. DNA for the CDR3: TGTGCCAGCGATGATCAGGGGGCCTATGGCTACACCTTC.

This rearrangement joins TRBV7-9 to TRBJ1-3, with 7 bases matching TRBD1. The germline CDR1 and CDR2 sequences are SEHNR and FQNEAQ (reference sequence). V was clipped by 6 bases and J by 2 bases; unmatched bases: 7. The CDR3 is 15 amino acids. The CDR3 loop reads CASSITGEAGNTIYF. DNA for the CDR3: TGTGCCAGCAGTATCACAGGGGAGGCTGGAAACACCATATATTTT.

The V call is TRBV10-1, the J call TRBJ1-2, with 8 bases fitting TRBD1. Germline V lookup: CDR1 WNHNN, CDR2 SYGVQD (reference sequence). V lost 3 bases, J lost 7 bases, and 7 bases stayed unmatched. The CDR3 covers 14 residues. CDR3 coding DNA: TGCGCCAGCAGTGAATCAGGGGGCGCCGGTGGCTACACCTTC. Translated: CASSESGGAGGYTF.

This chain links TRBV12-3 or TRBV12-4 with TRBJ2-3; a weak D match, TRBD1 (5 bases). The CDR3 has 12 residues. Trimming took 6 bases from V and 7 from J, leaving 11 bases between them. The CDR3 loop is CASRLDTNTQYF. CDR3 DNA: TGTGCCAGCAGACTGGACACCAATACGCAGTATTTT.